This TCR beta chain appears in the sequencing data of a study of cytomegalovirus exposure and HLA in healthy donors. General study points: Subsequent analysis found a tendency for first-cohort TCR clusters to co-occur within the 95 to 150 validation repertoires.

Sequencing was performed with immunoSEQ multiplex PCR; in TCRdb, only in-frame clones are kept and a portion is missing. The sample carries a few hundred thousand clones, approximately 88% recorded once. Trimming took 7 bases from V and 10 from J, leaving 17 bases between them. Germline V CDR1 and CDR2: MDHEN, SYDVKM. The CDR3 consists of 13 residues. As concerns this clone: Antigen: not known.

The chain combines TRBV28 with TRBJ2-1; D is possibly TRBD2 (6 bases). The sequence was obtained from a woman in her 30s in good health and CMV-seropositive. Sequencing was carried out using PBMCs. CDR3 loop: CASNPSGREEQFF. The CDR3, as DNA: TGTGCCAGCAACCCCTCGGGGCGGGAAGAGCAGTTCTTC.